This TCR beta chain was recovered during a study of blood T cells in healthy people across ages. V lost 5 bases to trimming and J lost 2 bases, with 10 bases between them. The germline V gene has CDR1 SGHTA and CDR2 FQGTGA. The CDR3 extends over 14 amino acids. Comment on this clonotype: Antigen: not known. This clone may be a read error of a much larger clone one base away.

General observations from the study: Estimates of diversity drawn from one million T cells were considered underestimates. The donors' CMV status was not determined, possibly confounding changes in expanded clonotypes.

Alongside a J-beta primer mix, a sample-barcoded 5' primer served in a second PCR lasting about 7 to 11 cycles. Every cDNA molecule bore a tag from a template-switch adaptor containing 12 random nucleotides. TCRdb re-analysed the 5' RACE reads in MiXCR, keeping a single row per CDR3 protein. Here the sample spans 1.2 million to 1.5 million distinct CDR3 sequences, around two fifths being singletons. Source material: blood. The genes are TRBV7-3 and TRBJ2-1, with a possible D match to TRBD2 (6 bases). This clonotype originated in a woman aged 18-30 years in good health. The CDR3 is CASSVGGAYNEQFF. For the CDR3, the DNA is TGTGCCAGCAGCGTAGGCGGGGCCTACAATGAGCAGTTCTTC.